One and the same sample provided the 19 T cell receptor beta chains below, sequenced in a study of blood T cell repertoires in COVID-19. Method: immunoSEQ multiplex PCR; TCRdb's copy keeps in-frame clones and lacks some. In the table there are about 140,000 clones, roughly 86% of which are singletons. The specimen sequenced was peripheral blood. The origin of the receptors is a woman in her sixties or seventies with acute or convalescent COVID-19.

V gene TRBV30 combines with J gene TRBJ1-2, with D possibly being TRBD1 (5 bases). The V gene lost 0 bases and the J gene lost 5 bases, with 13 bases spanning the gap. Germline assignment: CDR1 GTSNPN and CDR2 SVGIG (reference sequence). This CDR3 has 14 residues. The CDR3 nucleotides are TGTGCCTGGAGTGTACGGGGGTTCGGGTATGGCTACACCTTC. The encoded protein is CAWSVRGFGYGYTF.

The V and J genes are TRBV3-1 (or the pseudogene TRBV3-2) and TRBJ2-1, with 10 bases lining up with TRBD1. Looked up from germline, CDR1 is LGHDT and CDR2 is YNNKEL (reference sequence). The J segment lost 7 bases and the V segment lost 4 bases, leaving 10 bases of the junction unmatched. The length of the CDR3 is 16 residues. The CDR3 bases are TGTGCCAGCAGCCCTCAGGACAGGGGGATCTGGAATGAGCAGTTCTTC. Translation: CASSPQDRGIWNEQFF.

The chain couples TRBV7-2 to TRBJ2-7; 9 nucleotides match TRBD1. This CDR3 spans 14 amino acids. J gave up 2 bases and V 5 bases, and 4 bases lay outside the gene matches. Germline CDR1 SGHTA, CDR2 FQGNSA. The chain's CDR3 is CASSLRQGAYEQYF. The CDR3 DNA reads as TGTGCCAGCAGCCTCCGACAGGGGGCCTACGAGCAGTACTTC.

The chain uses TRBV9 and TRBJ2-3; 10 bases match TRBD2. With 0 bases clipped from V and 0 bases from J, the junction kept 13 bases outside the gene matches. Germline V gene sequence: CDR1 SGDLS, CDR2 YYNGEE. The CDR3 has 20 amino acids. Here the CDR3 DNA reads TGTGCCAGCAGCGTAGCGACCTTTAGCGGGGGGCGGATTAGCACAGATACGCAGTATTTT. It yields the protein CASSVATFSGGRISTDTQYF.

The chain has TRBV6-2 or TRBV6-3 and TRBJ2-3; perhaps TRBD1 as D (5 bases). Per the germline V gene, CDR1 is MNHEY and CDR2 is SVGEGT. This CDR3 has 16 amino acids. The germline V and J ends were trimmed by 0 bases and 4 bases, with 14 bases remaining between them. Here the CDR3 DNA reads TGTGCCAGCAGTTACTCGGTAGGGGCGATCGCAGATACGCAGTATTTT. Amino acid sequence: CASSYSVGAIADTQYF.

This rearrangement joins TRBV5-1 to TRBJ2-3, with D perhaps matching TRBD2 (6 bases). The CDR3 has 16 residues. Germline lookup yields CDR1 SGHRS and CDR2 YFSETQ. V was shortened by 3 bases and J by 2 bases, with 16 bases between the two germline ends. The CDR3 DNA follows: TGCGCCAGCAGCTCGGGGCCGGGAGCTCCCACAGATACGCAGTATTTT. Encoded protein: CASSSGPGAPTDTQYF.

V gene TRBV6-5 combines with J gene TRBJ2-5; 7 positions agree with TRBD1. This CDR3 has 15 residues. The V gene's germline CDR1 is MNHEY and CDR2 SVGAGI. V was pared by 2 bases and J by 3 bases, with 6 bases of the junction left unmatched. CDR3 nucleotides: TGTGCCAGCAGTTACGGGACAGTAGTCAAAGAGACCCAGTACTTC. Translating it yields CASSYGTVVKETQYF.

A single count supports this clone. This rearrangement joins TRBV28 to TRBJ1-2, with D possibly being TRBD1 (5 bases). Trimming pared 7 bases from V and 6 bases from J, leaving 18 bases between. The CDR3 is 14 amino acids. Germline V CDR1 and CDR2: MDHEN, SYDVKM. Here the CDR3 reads CASKRGLELNGYTF. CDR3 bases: TGTGCCAGCAAGAGGGGACTTGAACTAAATGGCTACACCTTC.

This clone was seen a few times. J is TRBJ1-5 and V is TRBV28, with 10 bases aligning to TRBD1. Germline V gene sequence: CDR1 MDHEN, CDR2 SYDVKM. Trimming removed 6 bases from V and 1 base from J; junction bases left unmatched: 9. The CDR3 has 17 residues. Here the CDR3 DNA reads TGTGCCAGCAGCCTTCGCAGACAGGGGGCGAGCAATCAGCCCCAGCATTTT. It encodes CASSLRRQGASNQPQHF.

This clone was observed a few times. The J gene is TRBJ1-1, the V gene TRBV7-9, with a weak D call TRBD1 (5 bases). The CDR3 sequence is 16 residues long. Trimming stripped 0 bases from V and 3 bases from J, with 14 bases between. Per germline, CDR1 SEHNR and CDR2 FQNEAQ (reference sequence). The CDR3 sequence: CASSLAGGRVDTEAFF. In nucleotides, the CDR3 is TGTGCCAGCAGCTTAGCGGGAGGCAGGGTAGACACTGAAGCTTTCTTT.

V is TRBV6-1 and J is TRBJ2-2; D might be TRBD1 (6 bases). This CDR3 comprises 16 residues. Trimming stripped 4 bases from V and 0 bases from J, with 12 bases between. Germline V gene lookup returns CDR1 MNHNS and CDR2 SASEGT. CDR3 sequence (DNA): TGTGCCAGCAGTGCAGCCGGGACACCGAACACCGGGGAGCTGTTTTTT. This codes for CASSAAGTPNTGELFF.

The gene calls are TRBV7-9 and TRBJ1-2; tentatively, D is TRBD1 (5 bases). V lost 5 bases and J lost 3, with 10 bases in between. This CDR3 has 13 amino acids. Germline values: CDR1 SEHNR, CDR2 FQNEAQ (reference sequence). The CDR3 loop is CASSPGGDYGYTF. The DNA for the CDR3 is TGTGCCAGCAGCCCAGGAGGGGACTATGGCTACACCTTC. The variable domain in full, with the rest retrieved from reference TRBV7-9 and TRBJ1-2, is DTGVSQNPRHKITKRGQNVTFRCDPISEHNRLYWYRQTLGQGPEFLTYFQNEAQLEKSRLLSDRFSAERPKGSFSTLEIQRTEQGDSAMYLCASSPGGDYGYTFGSGTRLTVV.

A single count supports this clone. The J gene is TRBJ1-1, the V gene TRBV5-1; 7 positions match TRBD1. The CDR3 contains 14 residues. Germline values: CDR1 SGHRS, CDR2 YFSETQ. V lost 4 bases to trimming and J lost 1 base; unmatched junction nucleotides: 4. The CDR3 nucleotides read TGCGCCAGCAGCCGGAGGGGGCAGAACACTGAAGCTTTCTTT. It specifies CASSRRGQNTEAFF. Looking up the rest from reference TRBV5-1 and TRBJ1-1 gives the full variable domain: KAGVTQTPRYLIKTRGQQVTLSCSPISGHRSVSWYQQTPGQGLQFLFEYFSETQRNKGNFPGRFSGRQFSNSRSEMNVSTLELGDSALYLCASSRRGQNTEAFFGQGTRLTVV.

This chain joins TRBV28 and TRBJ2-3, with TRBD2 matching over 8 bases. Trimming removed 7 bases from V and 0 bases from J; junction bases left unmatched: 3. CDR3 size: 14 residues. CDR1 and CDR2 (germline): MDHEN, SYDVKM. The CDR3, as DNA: TGTGCCAGCACGGGGGGGACTAGCACAGATACGCAGTATTTT. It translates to CASTGGTSTDTQYF.

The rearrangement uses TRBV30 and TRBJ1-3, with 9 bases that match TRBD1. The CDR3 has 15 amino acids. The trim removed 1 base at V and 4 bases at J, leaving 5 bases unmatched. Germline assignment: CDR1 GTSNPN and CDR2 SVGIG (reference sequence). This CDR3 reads CAWSGDRAGGNTIYF. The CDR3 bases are TGTGCCTGGAGTGGGGACAGGGCGGGAGGAAACACCATATATTTT.

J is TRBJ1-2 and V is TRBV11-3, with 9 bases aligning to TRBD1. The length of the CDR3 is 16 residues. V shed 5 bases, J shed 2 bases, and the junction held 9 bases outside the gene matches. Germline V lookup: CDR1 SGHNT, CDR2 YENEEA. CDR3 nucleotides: TGTGCCAGCAGCAATACAATCGGACAGGGGAACTATGGCTACACCTTC. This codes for CASSNTIGQGNYGYTF.

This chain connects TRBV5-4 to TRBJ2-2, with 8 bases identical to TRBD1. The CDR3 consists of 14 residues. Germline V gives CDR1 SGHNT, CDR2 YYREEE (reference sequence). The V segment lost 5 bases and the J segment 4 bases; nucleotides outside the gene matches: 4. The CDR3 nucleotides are TGTGCCAGCAGTAGGACAGGGAGCACCGGGGAGCTGTTTTTT. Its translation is CASSRTGSTGELFF.

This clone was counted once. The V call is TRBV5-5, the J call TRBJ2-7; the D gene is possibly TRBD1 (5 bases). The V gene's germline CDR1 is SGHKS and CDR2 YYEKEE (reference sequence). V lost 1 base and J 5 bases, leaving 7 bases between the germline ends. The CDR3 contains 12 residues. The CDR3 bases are TGTGCCAGCAGCTTGTGGACAAACGAGCAGTACTTC. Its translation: CASSLWTNEQYF.

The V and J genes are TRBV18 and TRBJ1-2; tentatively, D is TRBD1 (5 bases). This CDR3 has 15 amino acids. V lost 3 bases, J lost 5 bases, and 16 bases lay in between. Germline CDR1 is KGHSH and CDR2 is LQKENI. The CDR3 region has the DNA TGTGCCAGCTCACCTACGGGGGACCTCCGGTATGGCTACACCTTC. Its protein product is CASSPTGDLRYGYTF.